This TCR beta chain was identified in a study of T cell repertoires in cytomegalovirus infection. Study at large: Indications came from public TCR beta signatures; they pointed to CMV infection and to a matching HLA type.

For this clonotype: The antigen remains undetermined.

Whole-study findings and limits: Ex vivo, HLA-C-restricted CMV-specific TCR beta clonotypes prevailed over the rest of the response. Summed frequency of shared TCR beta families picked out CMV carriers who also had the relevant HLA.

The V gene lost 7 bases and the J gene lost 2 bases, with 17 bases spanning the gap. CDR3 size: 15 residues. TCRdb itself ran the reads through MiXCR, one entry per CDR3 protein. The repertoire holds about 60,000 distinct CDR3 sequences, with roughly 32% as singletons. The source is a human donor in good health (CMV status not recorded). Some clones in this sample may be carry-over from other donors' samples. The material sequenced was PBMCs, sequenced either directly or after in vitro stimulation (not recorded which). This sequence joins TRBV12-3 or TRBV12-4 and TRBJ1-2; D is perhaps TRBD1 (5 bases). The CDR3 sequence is CASTQVGGGNYGYTF. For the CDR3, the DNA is TGTGCCAGCACCCAGGTCGGGGGGGGGAACTATGGCTACACCTTC.